These T cell receptor beta chains were read from a single sample in a study of response to subunit inactivated influenza vaccine. TCRdb itself ran the RT-PCR reads through MiXCR, one entry per CDR3 protein. The profile shows more than 400,000 distinct CDR3 sequences, under 8.5% of them singletons. Sequenced here: PBMCs from blood, sampled around 25 months after vaccination. The origin of the receptors is a man in his fifties or sixties who received an inactivated influenza vaccine. CDR3s include the opening cysteine and the closing phenylalanine or tryptophan. The D gene is left open where the match is weak. Expanded clones are given a class, and other clones once, few, many or no size at all.

TRBJ2-7 TRBV27 13 many NA TGTGCCAGCAGTTTATGGTCAGGATTAGAGCAGTACTTC CASSLWSGLEQYF
TRBJ2-7 TRBV20-1 13 few TRBD2 TGCAGTGCTAGTTTCGCTAGCGGTTACGAGCAGTACTTC CSASFASGYEQYF
TRBJ2-5 TRBV12-3/TRBV12-4 15 many TRBD1 TGTGCCAGCAGTCACAGGGACAGATCGCAAGAGACCCAGTACTTC CASSHRDRSQETQYF
TRBJ2-5 TRBV19 13 few NA TGTGCCAGCCGAACAACGCAGGGGGAGACCCAGTACTTC CASRTTQGETQYF
TRBJ2-7 TRBV29-1 14 few TRBD1 TGCAGCGTTGAAGATAGGACAGGGTCCTACGAGCAGTACTTC CSVEDRTGSYEQYF
TRBJ2-5 TRBV3-1 15 few NA TGTGCCAGCAGCCATCCGGCGGGGGCGCGAGAGACCCAGTACTTC CASSHPAGARETQYF
TRBJ2-7 TRBV6-1 13 few TRBD1 TGTGCCAGCAGTGCCCGACAGGGAAACGAGCAGTACTTC CASSARQGNEQYF
TRBJ1-6 TRBV20-1 13 few NA TGCAGTGCCCACAGGGTAACTAATTCACCCCTCCACTTT CSAHRVTNSPLHF
TRBJ2-1 TRBV20-1 13 many TRBD2 TGCAGTTTAGACGGACTAGTGGGTAATGAGCAGTTCTTC CSLDGLVGNEQFF
TRBJ2-1 TRBV6-2/TRBV6-3 14 NA TRBD2 TGTGCCAGCAGTGGTGTTAGCGGGGGGAATGAGCAGTTCTTC CASSGVSGGNEQFF
TRBJ1-1 TRBV6-1 15 few NA TGTGCCAGCAGTGAAGACAGGGTACCGAACACTGAAGCTTTCTTT CASSEDRVPNTEAFF
TRBJ1-2 TRBV20-1 13 NA NA TGCAGTGCCTTAAGGGGCCCCGGCTATGGCTACACCTTC CSALRGPGYGYTF
TRBJ2-1 TRBV29-1 12 NA NA TGCAGCGTCGGAGAGAATTACAATGAGCAGTTCTTC CSVGENYNEQFF
TRBJ2-4 TRBV10-3 13 NA NA TGTGCCATCAGTGGATTAGCCAAAAACATTCAGTACTTC CAISGLAKNIQYF
TRBJ2-3 TRBV20-1 17 few TRBD2 TGCAGCGCTAGGGTCCTAGCGGGGGGGCCCAAAACAGATACGCAGTATTTT CSARVLAGGPKTDTQYF
TRBJ2-7 TRBV27 13 many NA TGTGCCAGCAGTTTAAGCGAGGGCCACAAGCAGTACTTC CASSLSEGHKQYF
TRBJ2-4 TRBV20-1 12 NA NA TGCACCATCCCCGGGACCAAAAACATTCAGTACTTC CTIPGTKNIQYF
TRBJ2-1 TRBV28 15 many TRBD2 TGTGCCAGCAGCTCTAGCGGGAGCTCCTACAATGAGCAGTTCTTC CASSSSGSSYNEQFF
TRBJ2-5 TRBV2 15 NA NA TGTGCCAGCAGTTTAAGTGGGCCCGCGTCGGAGACCCAGTACTTC CASSLSGPASETQYF
TRBJ1-1 TRBV11-1 16 few NA TGTGCCAGCAGCAAAGGTGTTGGCAGGGTAGTCTCTGAAGCTTTCTTT CASSKGVGRVVSEAFF
TRBJ1-2 TRBV12-3/TRBV12-4 14 few TRBD1 TGTGCCAGCAGACTATCGGGACAGCCCTATGGCTACACCTTC CASRLSGQPYGYTF
TRBJ2-2 TRBV3-1 15 few TRBD1 TGTGCCAGCAGCCATGGGACAGGGGTCGCCGGGGAGCTGTTTTTT CASSHGTGVAGELFF
TRBJ1-2 TRBV7-9 8 NA NA TGTGCCAGCAGCTTAGGCGGCTTC CASSLGGF
TRBJ1-6 TRBV6-2/TRBV6-3 13 few NA TGTGCCAGCAGACCCGACAGGAATTCACCCCTCCACTTT CASRPDRNSPLHF
TRBJ2-7 TRBV29-1 11 few NA TGCAGCGGGGGGTCGGGCTACGAGCAGTACTTC CSGGSGYEQYF
TRBJ1-1 TRBV5-1 16 NA TRBD1 TGCGCCAGCAGCTTGGACCCCGACAGGGGGACCACTGAAGCTTTCTTT CASSLDPDRGTTEAFF
TRBJ2-1 TRBV24-1 17 many TRBD2 TGTGCCACCAGTGATCGGCTTAGCGGGCCCTCCTACAATGAGCAGTTCTTC CATSDRLSGPSYNEQFF
TRBJ1-6 TRBV12-3/TRBV12-4 17 few NA TGTGCCAGCAGTTGGGGGAGGGTGAGCTCCTATAATTCACCCCTCCACTTT CASSWGRVSSYNSPLHF
TRBJ1-4 TRBV20-1 15 few NA TGCAGTGCTAGAGATAGGGGGAAATTTAATGAAAAACTGTTTTTT CSARDRGKFNEKLFF
TRBJ2-7 TRBV5-1 13 NA NA TGCGTCAGCAGCCCGACCGGACAATACGAGCAGTACTTC CVSSPTGQYEQYF
TRBJ2-7 TRBV3-1 18 few TRBD2 TGTGCCAGCAGCCAGGCTCCCCTTTCTGGCGGGAGCTCCTACGAGCAGTACTTC CASSQAPLSGGSSYEQYF
TRBJ1-2 TRBV14 16 few NA TGTGCCAGCAGCCAAGAATGGGTTCCCGGCACCCATGGCTACACCTTC CASSQEWVPGTHGYTF
TRBJ2-7 TRBV19 14 few NA TGTGCCAGTAGTATTTCTGGACCCGCCTACGAGCAGTACTTC CASSISGPAYEQYF
TRBJ2-7 TRBV4-2 14 NA NA TGTGCCAGCAGCCAAGATCTCTCTAAGTACGAGCAGTACTTC CASSQDLSKYEQYF
TRBJ2-6 TRBV3-1 20 few NA TGTGCCAGCAGCCAAGATAGAGCCTCGGGGAGGCGCTCTGGGGCCAACGTCCTGACTTTC CASSQDRASGRRSGANVLTF
TRBJ2-1 TRBV28 14 few NA TGTGCCAGCAGTTTATCGCTGGGGAGTAATGAGCAGTTCTTC CASSLSLGSNEQFF
TRBJ1-6 TRBV3-1 14 few NA TGTGCCAGCAGCCACGGCAGGGGTAATTCACCCCTCCACTTT CASSHGRGNSPLHF
TRBJ2-7 TRBV25-1 12 few TRBD1 TGTGCCAGCGGGGACAGGATCCACGAGCAGTACTTC CASGDRIHEQYF
TRBJ2-5 TRBV6-1 14 many TRBD1 TGTGCCAGCATATTGGACAGGGGGCAAGAGACCCAGTACTTC CASILDRGQETQYF
TRBJ2-2 TRBV6-2/TRBV6-3 12 many NA TGTGCCAGCGGAATAGGGCATAGGGAGCTGTTTTTT CASGIGHRELFF
TRBJ2-7 TRBV20-1 17 few TRBD2 TGCAGTGCTAATGTGCTAGCGGGAGTAGTAAGCCTGTCCGAGCAGTACTTC CSANVLAGVVSLSEQYF
TRBJ2-7 TRBV29-1 14 many TRBD1 TGCAGCGTTGACCTGACAGGGGGTGATTACGAGCAGTACTTC CSVDLTGGDYEQYF
TRBJ1-1 TRBV7-2 14 many TRBD1 TGTGCCAGCAGCTGGGGACAGGGGGAAGGGGAAGCTTTCTTT CASSWGQGEGEAFF
TRBJ2-1 TRBV7-9 14 many NA TGTGCCAGCAGCTTTACGACCAGGAACAATGAGCAGTTCTTC CASSFTTRNNEQFF
TRBJ2-2 TRBV12-3/TRBV12-4 15 many NA TGTGCCAGCAGTTTCGAACAGCTTAACACCGGGGAGCTGTTTTTT CASSFEQLNTGELFF
TRBJ2-7 TRBV29-1 14 many NA TGCAGCGTTGAAGTCCGGCTGGGATCCTACGAGCAGTACTTC CSVEVRLGSYEQYF
TRBJ2-7 TRBV5-1 15 few NA TGCGCCAGCAGCTTGGCCTTGGGGGTGGCCTACGAGCAGTACTTC CASSLALGVAYEQYF
TRBJ2-3 TRBV5-5 11 NA NA TGTGCCAGCAGCTCAGACGGGACGCAGTATTTT CASSSDGTQYF
TRBJ2-1 TRBV7-2 15 NA NA TGTGCCAGCAGCCCCCGTGGCGGAACGTACAATGAGCAGTTCTTC CASSPRGGTYNEQFF
TRBJ2-2 TRBV12-3/TRBV12-4 15 NA NA TGTGCCAGCAGTCGTCCTGAGAGGCGCACCGGGGAGCTGTTTTTT CASSRPERRTGELFF
TRBJ2-5 TRBV20-1 12 many NA TGCAGTTCCACAGGGTCCCAAGAGACCCAGTACTTC CSSTGSQETQYF
TRBJ2-1 TRBV20-1 13 NA TRBD1 TGCAGTGCTAGGACAGGGGGAAACAATGAGCAGTTCTTC CSARTGGNNEQFF
TRBJ1-5 TRBV12-3/TRBV12-4 14 NA NA TGTGCCAGCAGTTCCTACAGTCCCTGGGAACCCCAGCATTTT CASSSYSPWEPQHF